The clone carrying this TCR beta chain was counted a single time. Its antigen remains unknown. The sample originates from a study of shared clonotypes between healthy human individuals. Notes on the study in general: Represented genetic and exposure-history diversity was restricted by having few donors.

Germline V gene lookup returns CDR1 MDHEN and CDR2 SYDVKM. This CDR3 is 15 amino acids long. The junction had 6 bases not matched to a gene; V was cut back by 6 bases and J by 0 bases. Libraries were prepared by immunoSEQ multiplex PCR; TCRdb keeps only in-frame clonotypes and omits some of them. The data contain 490,000 or so clones, 79% of them singletons. The rearrangement links TRBV28 to TRBJ2-3; 7 nucleotides match TRBD2. Sequenced material: PBMCs. This receptor was identified in a middle-aged woman in good health. Some clones in this sample may be carry-over from other donors' samples. The CDR3 here is CASSPSGTSTDTQYF. CDR3 coding DNA: TGTGCCAGCAGCCCGAGCGGGACTAGCACAGATACGCAGTATTTT.